There are many counts of the clone carrying this TCR beta chain. These data originate in a study of T-cell reconstitution after alpha-beta-depleted transplantation in children. Preparing the TCRbeta library involved the use of unique molecular identifiers. TCRdb re-derived calls from the PCR reads in MiXCR, one entry per CDR3 protein. Among about 270,000 distinct CDR3 sequences, around 9.6% were seen once, and the ten largest hold roughly 9.1%. Per the germline V gene, CDR1 is SGHRS and CDR2 is YFSETQ. The CDR3 has 16 amino acids. Between the trimmed V and J ends, which lost 1 base and 1 base, there was a span of 12 bases.

The origin of this receptor is a human donor who donated a stem cell graft to a child with SCID. This sample comprised PBMCs from the stem cell graft donor, obtained from the stem cell graft. J is TRBJ2-1 and V is TRBV5-1, with D uncertain. CDR3 sequence: CASSLTLTVSYNEQFF. CDR3 nucleotides: TGCGCCAGCAGCTTGACACTCACGGTATCCTACAATGAGCAGTTCTTC.